This TCR beta chain was recovered during a study of blood T cell repertoires in COVID-19. Study context: The United States, Italy and Spain were the sources of the acute and convalescent COVID-19 samples. Sample material is recorded as cDNA or gDNA derived from T cells, B-cell-depleted T cells, or PBMCs.

Germline values: CDR1 LNHDA, CDR2 SQIVND (reference sequence). Trimming removed 5 bases from V and 2 bases from J, with 24 bases in between. The CDR3 is 18 residues long. In the original workflow: Amplified reference gene primers provided the basis for estimating nucleated cell counts. Data came from immunoSEQ multiplex PCR; TCRdb stores just in-frame clones and leaves some out. That table supplies the V and J calls and clone size; D and trimming were determined from the DNA. The table shows roughly 250,000 clones, with approximately 78% occurring only once. Sequencing input: peripheral blood. This TCR came from a woman aged 55-75 years with active or convalescent COVID-19. The gene calls are TRBV19 and TRBJ2-5, with TRBD2 as a possible D gene (6 bases). The CDR3 DNA follows: TGTGCCAGTAGTCCCCGAGGTCCCGGGACTGCAGAACAAGAGACCCAGTACTTC. This sequence encodes CASSPRGPGTAEQETQYF.